The next 21 T cell receptor beta chains were all read from a single sample in a study of blood T cell repertoires in COVID-19. Assay used: immunoSEQ multiplex PCR; TCRdb lists only in-frame clones, some missing. The table has about 470,000 clones, roughly 87% seen once. The sequencing sample was made of PBMCs or T cells enriched from blood (not recorded which). The receptors stem from a woman between 18 and 30 years old who had recovered from COVID-19.

The chain joins TRBV6-6 to TRBJ1-1, with a tentative D call TRBD1 (5 bases). V was shortened by 5 bases and J by 0 bases, with 10 bases between the two germline ends. This CDR3 has 14 residues. Germline values: CDR1 MNHNY, CDR2 SVGAGI (reference sequence). CDR3 DNA: TGTGCCAGCAGTCCCGGAGGGGTGAACACTGAAGCTTTCTTT. It translates to CASSPGGVNTEAFF.

V is TRBV11-2 and J is TRBJ1-4, with TRBD1 matching over 9 bases. J gave up 8 bases and V 1 base, and 11 bases lay outside the gene matches. Germline-derived CDR1 and CDR2 are SGHAT and FQNNGV. This CDR3 has 17 residues. The CDR3 protein is CASSLGGAGTGYEKLFF. The CDR3 coding sequence is TGTGCCAGCAGCTTAGGGGGTGCCGGGACAGGGTACGAAAAACTGTTTTTT.

This chain joins TRBV30 and TRBJ2-7; no reliable D call. Germline V gives CDR1 GTSNPN, CDR2 SVGIG (reference sequence). V was shortened by 0 bases and J by 3 bases, with 9 bases between the two germline ends. This CDR3 is 13 amino acids long. The CDR3: CAWSVGQVYEQYF. Written as DNA, the CDR3 is TGTGCCTGGAGTGTAGGCCAGGTCTACGAGCAGTACTTC.

The genes are TRBV2 and TRBJ1-1; TRBD1 is a possible D gene (5 bases). This CDR3 contains 13 residues. Germline assignment: CDR1 SNHLY and CDR2 FYNNEI. V was clipped by 3 bases and J by 4 bases, with 9 bases between them. The CDR3 sequence: CASSDREGTEAFF. The CDR3, as DNA: TGTGCCAGCAGTGACAGGGAAGGCACTGAAGCTTTCTTT.

The chain couples TRBV5-6 to TRBJ2-1; 10 bases are a match to TRBD1. This CDR3 contains 18 residues. Germline trimming cut 2 bases from V and 9 bases from J; bases unmatched to any gene: 17. CDR1 and CDR2 from the germline V gene are SGHDT and YYEEEE. CDR3 region: CASSFLHLRQGAFSEQFF. CDR3 nucleotide sequence: TGTGCCAGCAGCTTTCTACATCTCCGACAGGGGGCTTTTAGTGAGCAGTTCTTC.

This clone was seen a handful of times. V and J are TRBV19 and TRBJ1-4; D is ambiguous. CDR1 and CDR2 (germline): LNHDA, SQIVND (reference sequence). The CDR3 loop spans 12 amino acids. The V and J ends lost 7 bases and 10 bases respectively, with 13 bases between them. CDR3 in amino acids: CASIRSGGKLFF. The CDR3 nucleotides read TGTGCCAGTATAAGATCGGGAGGAAAACTGTTTTTT. Together with reference TRBV19 and TRBJ1-4, the CDR3 gives the full variable domain: DGGITQSPKYLFRKEGQNVTLSCEQNLNHDAMYWYRQDPGQGLRLIYYSQIVNDFQKGDIAEGYSVSREKKESFPLTVTSAQKNPTAFYLCASIRSGGKLFFGSGTQLSVL.

V usage is TRBV7-2 and J usage is TRBJ1-6; 7 bases line up with TRBD1. The CDR3 loop spans 15 amino acids. V shed 5 bases and J 6 bases; nucleotides not matched to a gene: 7. Germline V gene data show CDR1 as SGHTA and CDR2 as FQGNSA. CDR3 sequence: CASSLTGQTNSPLHF. Written as DNA, the CDR3 is TGTGCCAGCAGCCTGACGGGACAGACTAATTCACCCCTCCACTTT.

The chain is built from TRBV6-5 and TRBJ1-1; the match to TRBD1 covers 7 bases. V trimming: 7 bases; J trimming: 5 bases; junction bases outside the gene matches: 10. Per the germline V gene, CDR1 is MNHEY and CDR2 is SVGAGI. The CDR3 covers 14 residues. The CDR3 is CASISRSGGTEAFF. CDR3 in DNA: TGTGCCAGCATTTCCCGATCAGGGGGAACTGAAGCTTTCTTT.

The J gene is TRBJ1-5, the V gene TRBV23-1, with a tentative D call TRBD1 (6 bases). TRBV23-1 is an ORF; its function is uncertain. Deletions cut 2 bases from V and 6 bases from J, with 17 bases between. The CDR3 consists of 16 residues. The CDR3: CASSQPPRGGSQPQHF. DNA for the CDR3: TGCGCCAGCAGTCAACCCCCAAGGGGGGGAAGTCAGCCCCAGCATTTT.

The chain combines TRBV27 with TRBJ2-7; possible D gene TRBD1, 5 bases. Germline CDR1 MNHEY, CDR2 SMNVEV (reference sequence). The CDR3 contains 14 residues. The V gene lost 7 bases and the J gene lost 3 bases, with 16 bases spanning the gap. The CDR3 nucleotides read TGTGCCAGCACCCATGACAGTGCCAACTACGAGCAGTACTTC. This translates into CASTHDSANYEQYF.

The chain uses TRBV5-1 and TRBJ1-3, with TRBD1 matching over 8 bases. This CDR3 spans 15 amino acids. The germline CDR1 and CDR2 sequences are SGHRS and YFSETQ. After removal of 7 bases from V and 3 bases from J, the junction contained 9 bases not matched to a gene. The DNA for the CDR3 is TGCGCCAGCGCTCCGGGACAGGATTTTGGAAACACCATATATTTT. Its translation is CASAPGQDFGNTIYF.

The genes are TRBV7-3 and TRBJ2-3; tentatively, D is TRBD2 (5 bases). V dropped 3 bases and J dropped 6 bases, with 7 bases sitting between them. The CDR3 runs to 12 residues. From germline, CDR1 is SGHTA and CDR2 FQGTGA. CDR3 nucleotides: TGTGCCAGCAGCTTCTCGGGGGATACGCAGTATTTT. It encodes CASSFSGDTQYF.

The table lists this clone with a count of one. The V gene is TRBV28, the J gene TRBJ1-5; D not resolved. Germline V gene data show CDR1 as MDHEN and CDR2 as SYDVKM. The CDR3 runs to 12 residues. Trimming pared 5 bases from V and 7 bases from J, leaving 9 bases between. The CDR3 DNA follows: TGTGCCAGCAGTCCCGGAGGACAGCCCCAGCATTTT. The encoded protein is CASSPGGQPQHF.

The chain links TRBV7-6 to TRBJ2-5; 11 nucleotides align to TRBD1. V shed 0 bases, J shed 5 bases, and the junction held 5 bases outside the gene matches. CDR1 is SGHVS, CDR2 FNYEAQ, per germline. This CDR3 is built from 16 residues. Here the CDR3 DNA reads TGTGCCAGCAGCTTAGCTGGACAGGGGGCGGCGGAGACCCAGTACTTC. This gives the protein CASSLAGQGAAETQYF.

J is TRBJ2-3 and V is TRBV30; a weak D match, TRBD2 (7 bases). Germline V gene sequence: CDR1 GTSNPN, CDR2 SVGIG (reference sequence). This CDR3 is built from 15 residues. V dropped 3 bases and J dropped 7 bases, with 20 bases sitting between them. CDR3 protein: CAWSGTRGGLNTQYF. CDR3 sequence (DNA): TGTGCCTGGAGCGGTACGAGGGGGGGCCTAAATACGCAGTATTTT.

The V gene is TRBV10-3, the J gene TRBJ2-5; 12 positions match TRBD2. Germline CDR1 and CDR2: ENHRY and SYGVKD. Trimming cost V 2 bases and J 5 bases; bases outside gene matches: 15. The CDR3 runs 19 residues. The CDR3 DNA follows: TGTGCCATCAGTGAGCCGGGACTAGCGGGTCCGGCAGTCGGGGAGACCCAGTACTTC. It encodes CAISEPGLAGPAVGETQYF.

V is TRBV11-2 and J is TRBJ1-1; D is possibly TRBD1 (5 bases). The CDR3 runs 15 residues. Trimming took off 3 bases at V and 1 base at J, with 12 bases between the two ends. Germline V CDR1 and CDR2: SGHAT, FQNNGV. The CDR3 sequence: CASSLGGLTNTEAFF. CDR3 DNA: TGTGCCAGCAGCTTGGGGGGTTTGACGAACACTGAAGCTTTCTTT.

The genes are TRBV9 and TRBJ1-3; no clear D. Germline loops: CDR1 SGDLS, CDR2 YYNGEE. The CDR3 covers 17 residues. V gave up 0 bases and J gave up 4 bases, with 17 bases separating them. This CDR3 is CASSVEEPFGAGNTIYF. CDR3 DNA: TGTGCCAGCAGCGTAGAAGAGCCTTTCGGAGCGGGAAACACCATATATTTT.

The chain combines TRBV6-5 with TRBJ2-5; D might be TRBD2 (5 bases). The CDR3 contains 11 residues. Trimming shortened V by 8 bases and J by 4 bases, and 8 bases separated the two germline ends. CDR1 is MNHEY, CDR2 SVGAGI, per germline. The CDR3 sequence is CASRTLETQYF. Written as DNA, the CDR3 is TGTGCCAGCCGGACTCTAGAGACCCAGTACTTC.

V is TRBV11-2 and J is TRBJ1-2; the match to TRBD1 covers 7 bases. CDR3 length: 16 amino acids. The germline CDR1 and CDR2 sequences are SGHAT and FQNNGV. Unmatched junction bases numbered 5, after V lost 1 base and J lost 0 bases. The CDR3 loop reads CASSLAGTEANYGYTF. CDR3 DNA: TGTGCCAGCAGCTTAGCGGGGACAGAAGCTAACTATGGCTACACCTTC.

The rearrangement joins TRBV5-8 to TRBJ2-6; tentatively, D is TRBD1 (6 bases). V lost 1 base and J 10 bases, leaving 18 bases between the germline ends. Germline CDR1 is SGHTS and CDR2 is YDEGEE. The length of the CDR3 is 16 residues. CDR3 loop: CASSLPGDLSENVLTF. CDR3 bases: TGTGCCAGCAGCTTGCCAGGGGATCTGTCGGAGAACGTCCTGACTTTC.